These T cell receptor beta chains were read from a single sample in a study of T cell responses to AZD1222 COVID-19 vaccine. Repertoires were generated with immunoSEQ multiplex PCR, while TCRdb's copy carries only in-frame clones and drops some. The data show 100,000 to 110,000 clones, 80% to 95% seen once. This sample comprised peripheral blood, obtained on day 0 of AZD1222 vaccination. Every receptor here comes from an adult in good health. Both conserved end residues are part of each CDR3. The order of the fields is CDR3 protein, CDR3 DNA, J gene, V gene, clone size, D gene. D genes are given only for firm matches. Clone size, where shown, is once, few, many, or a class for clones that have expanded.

CASSNPRRNHTDTQYF,TGTGCCAGCAGCAACCCCCGTCGAAACCACACAGATACGCAGTATTTT,TRBJ2-3,TRBV21-1,-,-
CASSSGQGNTEAFF,TGTGCCAGCAGTTCTGGACAGGGGAACACTGAAGCTTTCTTT,TRBJ1-1,TRBV9,-,TRBD1
CASSFDAGETQYF,TGTGCCAGCAGCTTCGACGCAGGAGAGACCCAGTACTTC,TRBJ2-5,TRBV6-5,-,-
CASSLEAVLSGANVLTF,TGTGCCAGCAGCTTGGAAGCAGTCCTCTCTGGGGCCAACGTCCTGACTTTC,TRBJ2-6,TRBV5-4,once,-
CASNGLALNIQYF,TGTGCCAGCAACGGACTAGCTTTGAACATTCAGTACTTC,TRBJ2-4,TRBV6-5,-,TRBD2
CAWSGYRGGEQYF,TGTGCCTGGAGTGGCTACAGGGGCGGCGAGCAGTACTTC,TRBJ2-7,TRBV30,-,TRBD1
CASSLRDRANGYTF,TGTGCCAGCAGCTTAAGGGACAGGGCTAATGGCTACACCTTC,TRBJ1-2,TRBV7-3,-,TRBD1
CASSISRAWYF,TGTGCCAGCAGTATAAGTCGGGCGTGGTACTTC,TRBJ2-7,TRBV28,-,-
CASSPIGPTSGSGNEQFF,TGTGCCAGCTCACCAATAGGGCCGACTAGCGGGAGTGGTAATGAGCAGTTCTTC,TRBJ2-1,TRBV18,-,TRBD2
CASSSRRDSYNSPLHF,TGTGCCAGCAGTTCTCGCCGGGACAGCTATAATTCACCCCTCCACTTT,TRBJ1-6,TRBV27,-,TRBD1
CASSLDLGLVTGGSAGYTF,TGTGCCAGCAGCTTGGATTTAGGTTTGGTGACCGGGGGCAGCGCTGGCTACACCTTC,TRBJ1-2,TRBV7-9,-,-
CASSSGTDTQYF,TGTGCCAGCAGTTCTGGTACAGATACGCAGTATTTT,TRBJ2-3,TRBV28,-,-
CASSLVASGRGQDTQYF,TGCGCCAGCAGCTTGGTGGCTAGCGGGAGAGGACAAGATACGCAGTATTTT,TRBJ2-3,TRBV5-1,-,TRBD2